This TCR beta chain was identified in a study of blood T cells in healthy people across ages (dated by TCRdb to the mid-2010s). Turning to the overall study: Template switching captured roughly one uniquely barcoded TCR beta cDNA molecule per two T cells in model experiments. To track age-related changes in TCR beta repertoire diversity, the study relied on deep sequencing normalized with unique cDNA molecular identifiers. The donors were divided into four age groups: young (average around 16 years), middle-aged (under 40), aged (about 60) and long-lived (about 90). To avoid experimental bias, donors of different ages were spread randomly across the sequencing lanes. Two additional independent replicas of 1 million unique cDNA reads from the same blood draw were analyzed for two donors (one aged 18 to 30 and one aged 80 or older). What the work shows at the level of the full study, not this receptor alone: Bulk unsorted PBMC profiling prevented conclusive comparison of naive and antigen-experienced compartments. Observed TCR beta diversity per million T cells fell roughly linearly with age, and a significant reduction was already apparent by age around 40. Compared with the aged group, the long-lived group had more naive CD4+ T cells, fewer expanded clones and increased TCR diversity, a pattern suggesting age selection. Because donor CMV infection status was unknown, age-related changes in expanded clonotypes were potentially confounded. There was a strong correlation between observed TCR beta diversity and the percentage of naive T cells measured by flow cytometry. Estimates of total diversity from one million sequenced T cells were regarded as lower bounds and underestimates.

To prepare the library, 5' RACE was applied. TCRdb records Illumina HiSeq 2500 as the sequencer. A second PCR of about 7 to 12 cycles was run with a J-beta primer mix and a sample-barcoded 5' primer. Each TCR beta cDNA molecule received a unique molecular identifier from a template-switch 5' adaptor carrying 12 random nucleotides. At least 2.5 million CDR3-containing paired-end reads were obtained from each sample. First-strand cDNA was synthesized from all RNA with the Mint cDNA synthesis kit, primed by a TRBC-specific oligonucleotide. Following uracil-DNA glycosylase treatment, all cDNA underwent a first 18-cycle PCR with the universal primers M1SS and BC2_uni_R. The authors processed their data as follows. Each sample was normalized by randomly selecting 1 million high-quality reads, each carrying a distinct molecular identifier. Reads sharing molecular identifiers were discarded rather than binned into consensus sequences. MiTCR, run with a Q25 quality threshold and the strictest error-elimination algorithm, handled CDR3 identification, clonotype clustering and error correction. A nonparametric unseen species model using Euler transformation provided a lower-bound estimate of total TCR beta diversity. TCRdb handled the public reads itself, with Q25 trimming in fastp and clone calling in MiXCR, and kept productive beta chains. Every CDR3 protein is listed once, alongside the most common genes and DNA of its rows. In this record, the V and J calls reflect TCRdb's handling and not the investigators' own analysis. The sample includes roughly 650,000 distinct CDR3 sequences, with 32% observed a single time. The top ten clones comprise 15% to 17% of the sample.

Donors were around 37 systemically healthy Caucasian individuals from Russia aged roughly 6 to 100 years. About 10 milliliters of peripheral blood were collected from each donor into EDTA-treated Vacutainer tubes. PBMCs were isolated by Ficoll-Paque density-gradient centrifugation, with at least 6 million obtained per sample. Trizol reagent was used to extract total RNA from PBMCs, with at least 5 micrograms per sample. Naive CD45RAhigh/CD27high T cell percentages were measured by flow cytometry on a PBMC aliquot from every donor. The sample holds many counts of this clonotype. Its antigen is currently not known. Nothing much larger sits one base from this clone, and base qualities are not available. V is clipped by 2 bases and J by 0 bases, and the sequence between their germline boundaries is 7 bases long. The CDR3 runs 14 residues from the cysteine to the phenylalanine. Only the CDR3 DNA is retained, 42 bases long and in frame from the first base. CDR1 MNHEY and CDR2 SVGAGI are derived from the germline V gene.

This clonotype was sampled from a woman aged 80 or over in good health. Donor details come from another sample of the same person, matched by shared clones. The sequencing sample was made of blood. The sequence joins TRBV6-5 to TRBJ1-2, and perhaps TRBD1 as D gene, on 5 matching bases. The nucleotides are TGTGCCAGCAGTTACAGGGACCCTAACTATGGCTACACCTTC. It encodes CASSYRDPNYGYTF.